Listed here are 13 T cell receptor beta chains from one sample, sequenced in a study of T cells after yellow fever vaccination (dated by TCRdb to between 2018 and 2021). The method behind the library was 5' RACE. Sequencing relied on an Illumina NovaSeq 6000. The public reads were reprocessed in TCRdb via fastp at Q25 and MiXCR, keeping in-frame beta chains. CDR3 protein duplicates are merged, each entry listing the most common genes and DNA. Across this sample there are fewer than 350,000 distinct CDR3 sequences, with 3% to 4.5% seen only once. In total, the top ten clones hold around 20% of the sample. The treatment or condition tag for this specimen amounts to: live attenuated yellow fever vaccine strain. Sequencing was performed on PBMCs, taken on the day of the yellow fever booster vaccination. The receptors were sampled from a man between 18 and 35 years old who received the YFV17D yellow fever vaccine.

Many counts were recorded for this clonotype. The chain employs TRBV28 and TRBJ2-6, with unresolved D. Germline CDR1 and CDR2: MDHEN and SYDVKM. The CDR3 extends over 16 amino acids. Trimming removed 5 bases at V and 1 base at J, with 12 bases between. CDR3 sequence (DNA): TGTGCCAGCAGTCTCTTGGGGTTGTCTGGGGCCAACGTCCTGACTTTC. Translation gives CASSLLGLSGANVLTF. The complete variable domain, with remaining parts taken from reference TRBV28 and TRBJ2-6, reads DVKVTQSSRYLVKRTGEKVFLECVQDMDHENMFWYRQDPGLGLRLIYFSYDVKMKEKGDIPEGYSVSREKKERFSLILESASTNQTSMYLCASSLLGLSGANVLTFGAGSRLTVL.

This clonotype occurred many times. The chain employs TRBV29-1 and TRBJ2-2, with a tentative D call TRBD1 (6 bases). V was pared by 3 bases and J by 2 bases, with 10 bases between. This CDR3 has 14 residues. Per germline, CDR1 SQVTM and CDR2 ANQGSEA. The CDR3: CSVDGQTNTGELFF. The CDR3 DNA reads TGCAGCGTTGATGGACAGACTAACACCGGGGAGCTGTTTTTT.

The chain carries TRBV21-1 and TRBJ2-7; the D segment call TRBD1 is taken from the table without a DNA check. TRBV21-1 corresponds to a pseudogene. The CDR3 covers 15 residues. The CDR3 nucleotides read TGTGCCAGCAGCTTCCGGGACAGGGGTTACTACGAGCAGTACTTC. This codes for CASSFRDRGYYEQYF.

This clonotype showed up just a few times. This chain connects TRBV5-6 to TRBJ2-5; 15 nucleotides align to TRBD2. The CDR3 loop spans 18 amino acids. Trimming took 4 bases from V and 7 from J; bases not matched to a gene: 14. Germline V gene lookup returns CDR1 SGHDT and CDR2 YYEEEE. The CDR3 here is CASSPQPGLAGGRRTQYF. Written as DNA, the CDR3 is TGTGCCAGCAGCCCACAACCGGGACTAGCGGGGGGCCGGAGGACCCAGTACTTC.

In this sample, this clonotype turned up many times. V and J are TRBV20-1 and TRBJ1-5; 10 nucleotides match TRBD1. The CDR3 is 14 amino acids. CDR1 and CDR2 (germline): DFQATT, SNEGSKA (reference sequence). With V trimmed by 5 bases and J by 5 bases, 6 bases remained unmatched. CDR3 protein: CSAGTGVYDQPQHF. The DNA of the CDR3 is TGCAGTGCTGGGACAGGGGTTTATGATCAGCCCCAGCATTTT.

V is TRBV2 and J is TRBJ1-4, with D perhaps TRBD1 (6 bases). V gave up 6 bases and J gave up 4 bases, with 12 bases separating them. Germline V gene data show CDR1 as SNHLY and CDR2 as FYNNEI. The CDR3 length is 14 residues. CDR3 sequence: CASSNRAFNEKLFF. CDR3 nucleotide sequence: TGTGCCAGCAGCAACAGGGCCTTTAATGAAAAACTGTTTTTT.

This clonotype was recorded at least ten times. CDR3 sequence (DNA): TGTGCCAGCAGCTTGGAGACCCAGTACTTC. Residues: CASSLETQYF. V usage is TRBV5-5 and J usage is TRBJ2-5; D remains unclear. In germline, CDR1 is SGHKS, CDR2 YYEKEE (reference sequence). The ends were cut back, 0 bases at V and 6 bases at J, with 0 bases in the middle. The CDR3 runs to 10 residues.

There are many counts of this clonotype. This chain joins TRBV12-3 or TRBV12-4 and TRBJ2-5, with 7 bases that match TRBD1. The CDR3 sequence is 14 residues long. The V gene end was trimmed by 1 base and the J gene end by 2 bases; junction bases not matched to a gene: 1. The CDR3, as DNA: TGTGCCAGCAGTTTAGAACAGGGGCAAGAGACCCAGTACTTC. Encoded protein: CASSLEQGQETQYF.

This clonotype appeared many times. The V call is TRBV7-2, the J call TRBJ2-2; 12 bases map to TRBD1. J was trimmed by 4 bases and V by 5 bases; bases with no gene match: 2. CDR1 is SGHTA and CDR2 is FQGNSA in the germline V gene. The CDR3 is 15 residues long. CDR3 nucleotides: TGTGCCAGCAGCCGGGACAGGGGGCGCACCGGGGAGCTGTTTTTT. Its translation: CASSRDRGRTGELFF.

This clonotype was recorded at least ten times. The chain joins TRBV2 to TRBJ2-3, with TRBD2 identical over 13 bases. CDR1 SNHLY and CDR2 FYNNEI come from the germline V gene. This CDR3 comprises 13 residues. Trimming took 10 bases from V and 4 from J; bases not matched to a gene: 2. The CDR3: CAKGLAGPDTQYF. In DNA, the CDR3 is TGTGCCAAGGGACTAGCGGGGCCAGATACGCAGTATTTT.

This clonotype was seen ten or more times. The rearrangement links TRBV20-1 to TRBJ2-7; TRBD1 matches at 11 bases. The CDR3 has 15 residues. Trimming took 6 bases from V and 5 from J; bases not matched to a gene: 12. The germline CDR1 and CDR2 sequences are DFQATT and SNEGSKA (reference sequence). CDR3 coding DNA: TGCAGTGCAAATCCCGGGACAGGGGGATTAGACGAGCAGTACTTC. It is translated as CSANPGTGGLDEQYF.

This clonotype was counted many times. At one end the junction does not follow the germline gene, possibly because of a read error. This chain links TRBV12-3 or TRBV12-4 with TRBJ2-4; TRBD1 might be the D (6 bases). The CDR3 covers 12 residues. In DNA form, the CDR3 reads TGTGCCAGCGGTTTGGGGGCAAACATTCAGTACTTC. Protein sequence: CASGLGANIQYF.

Many counts were recorded for this clonotype. The genes are TRBV20-1 and TRBJ1-2; D possibly corresponds to TRBD1 (5 bases). Germline V CDR1 and CDR2: DFQATT, SNEGSKA (reference sequence). V was pared by 6 bases and J by 4 bases, with 12 bases between. The CDR3 runs to 12 residues. CDR3 nucleotide sequence: TGCAGTGCAAGGGACCGTAGCTATGGCTACACCTTC. Translated: CSARDRSYGYTF.